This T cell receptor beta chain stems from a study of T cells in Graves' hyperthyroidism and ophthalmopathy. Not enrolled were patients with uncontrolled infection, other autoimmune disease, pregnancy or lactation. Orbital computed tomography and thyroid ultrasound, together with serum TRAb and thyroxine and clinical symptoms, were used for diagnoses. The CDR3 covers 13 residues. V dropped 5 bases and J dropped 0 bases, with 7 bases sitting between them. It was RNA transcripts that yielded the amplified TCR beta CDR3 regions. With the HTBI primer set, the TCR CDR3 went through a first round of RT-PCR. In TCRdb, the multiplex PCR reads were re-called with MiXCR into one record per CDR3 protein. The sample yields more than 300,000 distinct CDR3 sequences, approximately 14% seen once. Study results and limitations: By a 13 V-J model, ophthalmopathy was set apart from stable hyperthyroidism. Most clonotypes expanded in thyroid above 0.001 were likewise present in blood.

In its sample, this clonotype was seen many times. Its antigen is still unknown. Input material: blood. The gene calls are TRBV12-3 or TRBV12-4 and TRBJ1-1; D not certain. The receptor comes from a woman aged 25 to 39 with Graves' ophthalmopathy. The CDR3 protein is CASSRPMNTEAFF. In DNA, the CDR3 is TGTGCCAGCAGTCGACCAATGAACACTGAAGCTTTCTTT.